The sequence of this T cell receptor (beta chain) was determined in a study of CD8 T cells in Susac syndrome. Trimming stripped 6 bases from V and 0 bases from J, with 15 bases between. Germline V gene lookup returns CDR1 MNHNS and CDR2 SASEGT. There are 16 residues in the CDR3. cDNA came from about 0.51 to 1 ug RNA primed by random hexamers. TCRdb reprocessed the immunoSEQ multiplex PCR reads with MiXCR, giving one entry per CDR3 protein. The table has roughly 300,000 distinct CDR3 sequences, approximately 81% seen once. This receptor was identified in a human donor with multiple sclerosis. Sequencing was done on a sample of CD8+ T cells from PBMCs. V and J are TRBV6-1 and TRBJ2-1, with a tentative D call TRBD2 (5 bases). This CDR3 is CASSPRGGGSYNEQFF. DNA of the CDR3: TGTGCCAGCAGCCCTCGGGGTGGAGGCTCCTACAATGAGCAGTTCTTC.